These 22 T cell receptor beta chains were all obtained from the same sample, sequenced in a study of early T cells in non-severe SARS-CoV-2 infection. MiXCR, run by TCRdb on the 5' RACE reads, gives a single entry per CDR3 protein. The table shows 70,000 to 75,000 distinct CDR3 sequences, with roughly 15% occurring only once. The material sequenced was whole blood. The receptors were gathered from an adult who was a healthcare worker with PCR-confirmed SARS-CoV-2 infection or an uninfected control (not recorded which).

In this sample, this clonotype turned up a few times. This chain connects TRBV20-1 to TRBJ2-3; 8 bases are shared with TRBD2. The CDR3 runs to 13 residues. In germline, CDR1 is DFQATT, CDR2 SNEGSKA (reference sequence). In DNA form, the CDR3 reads TGCTCAGGAGCGGGGGCGTCCACAGATACGCAGTATTTT. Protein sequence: CSGAGASTDTQYF.

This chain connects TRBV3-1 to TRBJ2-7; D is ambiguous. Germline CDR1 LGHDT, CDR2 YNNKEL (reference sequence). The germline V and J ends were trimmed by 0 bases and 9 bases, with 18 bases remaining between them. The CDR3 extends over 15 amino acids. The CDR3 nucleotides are TGTGCCAGCAGCCAAGATTCCTTCGCCGGCTTTAGGCAGTACTTC. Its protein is CASSQDSFAGFRQYF.

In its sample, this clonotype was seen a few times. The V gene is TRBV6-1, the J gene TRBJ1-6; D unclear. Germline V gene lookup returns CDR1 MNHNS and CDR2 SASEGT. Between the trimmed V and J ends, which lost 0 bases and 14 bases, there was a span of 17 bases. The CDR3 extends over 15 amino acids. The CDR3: CASSEAQGPSVTLHF. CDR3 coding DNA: TGTGCCAGCAGTGAAGCGCAAGGTCCTTCAGTTACCCTCCACTTT.

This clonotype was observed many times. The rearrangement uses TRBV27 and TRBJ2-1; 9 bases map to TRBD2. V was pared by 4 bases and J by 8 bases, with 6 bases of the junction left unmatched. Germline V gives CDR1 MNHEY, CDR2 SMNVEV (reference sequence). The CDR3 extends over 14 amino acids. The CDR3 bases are TGTGCCAGCAGTTCTCTAGCGGGGAGAGATGAGCAGTTCTTC. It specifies CASSSLAGRDEQFF.

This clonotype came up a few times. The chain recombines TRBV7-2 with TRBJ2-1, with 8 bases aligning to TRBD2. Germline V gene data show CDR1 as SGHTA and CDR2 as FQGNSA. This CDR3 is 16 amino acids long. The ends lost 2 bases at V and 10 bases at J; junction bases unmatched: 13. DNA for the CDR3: TGTGCCAGCAGCTTAATCCCTCGGGGGGGGGTCACCGAGCAGTTCTTC. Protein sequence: CASSLIPRGGVTEQFF.

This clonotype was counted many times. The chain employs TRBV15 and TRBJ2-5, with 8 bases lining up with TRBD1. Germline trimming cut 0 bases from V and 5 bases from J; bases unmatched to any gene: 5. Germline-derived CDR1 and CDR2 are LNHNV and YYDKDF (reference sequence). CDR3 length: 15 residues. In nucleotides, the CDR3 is TGTGCCACCAGCAGAGATCCAGGGGGCGCGGAGACCCAGTACTTC. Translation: CATSRDPGGAETQYF.

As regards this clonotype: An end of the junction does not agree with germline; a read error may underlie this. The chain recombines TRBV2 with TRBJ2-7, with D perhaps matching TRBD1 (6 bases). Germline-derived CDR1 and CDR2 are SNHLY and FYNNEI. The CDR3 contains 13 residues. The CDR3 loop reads CASGEQGIYEQYF. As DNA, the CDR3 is TGTGCCAGCGGTGAACAGGGAATCTACGAGCAGTACTTC.

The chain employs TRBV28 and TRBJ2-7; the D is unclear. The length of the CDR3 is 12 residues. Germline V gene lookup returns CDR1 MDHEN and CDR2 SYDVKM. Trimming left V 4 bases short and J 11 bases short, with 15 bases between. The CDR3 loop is CASSSEQRPKYF. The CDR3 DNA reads TGTGCCAGCAGTTCCGAACAGAGGCCAAAGTACTTC.

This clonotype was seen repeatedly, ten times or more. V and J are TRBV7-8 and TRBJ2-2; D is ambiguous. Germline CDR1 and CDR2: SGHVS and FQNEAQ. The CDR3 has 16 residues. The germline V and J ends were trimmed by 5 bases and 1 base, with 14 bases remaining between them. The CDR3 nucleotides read TGTGCCAGCAGCCTTAGGGTCGCAGAGAACACCGGGGAGCTGTTTTTT. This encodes CASSLRVAENTGELFF.

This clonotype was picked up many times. The CDR3 region is CASHRGLGDPDTQYF. CDR3 sequence (DNA): TGTGCCAGCCACCGGGGCCTGGGGGATCCAGATACGCAGTATTTT. This sequence joins TRBV19 and TRBJ2-3; either TRBD1 or TRBD2 may supply D (5 bases each). Trimming removed 9 bases at V and 4 bases at J, with 20 bases between. CDR3 length: 15 residues. The germline CDR1 and CDR2 sequences are LNHDA and SQIVND (reference sequence).

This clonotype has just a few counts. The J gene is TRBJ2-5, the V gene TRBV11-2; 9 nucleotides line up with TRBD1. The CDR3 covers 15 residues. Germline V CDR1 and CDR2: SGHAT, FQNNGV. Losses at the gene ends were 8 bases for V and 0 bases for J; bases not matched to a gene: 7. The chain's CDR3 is CASVGTGLYQETQYF. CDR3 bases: TGTGCCAGCGTCGGGACAGGGCTGTACCAAGAGACCCAGTACTTC.

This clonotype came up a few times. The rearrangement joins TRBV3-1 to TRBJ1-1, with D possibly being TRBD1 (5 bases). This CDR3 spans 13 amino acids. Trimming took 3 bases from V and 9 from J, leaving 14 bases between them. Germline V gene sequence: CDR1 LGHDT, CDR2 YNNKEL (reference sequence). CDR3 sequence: CASSQIGGVKAFF. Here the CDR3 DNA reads TGTGCCAGCAGCCAGATCGGGGGGGTCAAAGCTTTCTTT.

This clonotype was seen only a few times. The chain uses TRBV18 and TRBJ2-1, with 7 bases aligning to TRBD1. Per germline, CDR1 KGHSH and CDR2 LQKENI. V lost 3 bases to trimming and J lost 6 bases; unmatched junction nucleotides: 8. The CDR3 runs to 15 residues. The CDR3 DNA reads TGTGCCAGCTCACCTTACTCGGGACAGATCAATGAGCAGTTCTTC. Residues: CASSPYSGQINEQFF.

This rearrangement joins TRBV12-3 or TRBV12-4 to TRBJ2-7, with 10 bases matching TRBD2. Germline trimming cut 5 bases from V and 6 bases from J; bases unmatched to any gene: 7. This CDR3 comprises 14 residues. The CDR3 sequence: CASSRLAGVSEQYF. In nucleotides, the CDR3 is TGTGCCAGCAGTCGACTAGCGGGTGTGAGCGAGCAGTACTTC.

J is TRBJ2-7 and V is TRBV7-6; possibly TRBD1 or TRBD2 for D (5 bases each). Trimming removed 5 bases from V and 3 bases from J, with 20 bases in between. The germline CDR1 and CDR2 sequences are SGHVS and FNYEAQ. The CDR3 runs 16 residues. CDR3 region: CASSTRVGPLSYEQYF. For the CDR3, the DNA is TGTGCCAGCAGCACTAGGGTGGGGCCTTTAAGCTACGAGCAGTACTTC.

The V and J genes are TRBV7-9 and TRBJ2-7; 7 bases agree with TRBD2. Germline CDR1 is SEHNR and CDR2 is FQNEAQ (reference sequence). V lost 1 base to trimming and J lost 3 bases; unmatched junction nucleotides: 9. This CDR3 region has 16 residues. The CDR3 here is CASSLDIAGVIYEQYF. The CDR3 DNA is TGTGCCAGCAGCTTAGATATTGCGGGGGTGATCTACGAGCAGTACTTC.

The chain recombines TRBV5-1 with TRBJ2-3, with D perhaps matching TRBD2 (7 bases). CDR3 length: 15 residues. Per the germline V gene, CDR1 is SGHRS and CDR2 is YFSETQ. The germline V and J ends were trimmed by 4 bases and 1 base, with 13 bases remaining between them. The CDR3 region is CASSLAGARTDTQYF. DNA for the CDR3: TGCGCCAGCAGCCTCGCGGGGGCCCGCACAGATACGCAGTATTTT. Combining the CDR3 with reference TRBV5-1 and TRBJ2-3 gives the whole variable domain KAGVTQTPRYLIKTRGQQVTLSCSPISGHRSVSWYQQTPGQGLQFLFEYFSETQRNKGNFPGRFSGRQFSNSRSEMNVSTLELGDSALYLCASSLAGARTDTQYFGPGTRLTVL.

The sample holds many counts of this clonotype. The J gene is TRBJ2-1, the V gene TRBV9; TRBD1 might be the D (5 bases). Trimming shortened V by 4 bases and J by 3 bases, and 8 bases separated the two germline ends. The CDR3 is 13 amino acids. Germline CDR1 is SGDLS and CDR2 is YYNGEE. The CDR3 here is CASSKDSYNEQFF. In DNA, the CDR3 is TGTGCCAGCAGCAAAGACAGCTACAATGAGCAGTTCTTC.

CDR3 DNA sequence: TGTGCCAGCAGCTCCCTAGTGGGACAGGGGGAGACCCAGTACTTC. This codes for CASSSLVGQGETQYF. V and J are TRBV7-9 and TRBJ2-5, with 10 bases fitting TRBD1. Germline CDR1 and CDR2: SEHNR and FQNEAQ (reference sequence). The CDR3 is made up of 15 amino acids. Losses at the gene ends were 4 bases for V and 5 bases for J; bases not matched to a gene: 7.

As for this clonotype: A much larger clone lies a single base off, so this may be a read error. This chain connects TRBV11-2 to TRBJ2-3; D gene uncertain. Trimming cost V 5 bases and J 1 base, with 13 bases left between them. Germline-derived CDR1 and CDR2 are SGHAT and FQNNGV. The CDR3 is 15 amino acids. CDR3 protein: CASSILVRGTDTQYF. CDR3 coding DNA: TGTGCCAGCAGCATCCTGGTCCGGGGCACAGATACGCAGTATTTT.

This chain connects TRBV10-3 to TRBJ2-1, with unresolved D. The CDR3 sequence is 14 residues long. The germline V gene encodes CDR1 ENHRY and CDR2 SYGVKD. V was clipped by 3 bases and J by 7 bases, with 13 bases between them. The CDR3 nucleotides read TGTGCCATCAGTGAATTTTCGGACGGTAATGAGCAGTTCTTC. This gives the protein CAISEFSDGNEQFF.

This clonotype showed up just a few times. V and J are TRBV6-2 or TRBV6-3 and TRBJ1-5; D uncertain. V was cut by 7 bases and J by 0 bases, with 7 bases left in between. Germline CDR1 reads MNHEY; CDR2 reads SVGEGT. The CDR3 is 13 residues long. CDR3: CASTSYSNQPQHF. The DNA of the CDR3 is TGTGCCAGCACAAGCTATAGCAATCAGCCCCAGCATTTT.